Listed below are T cell receptor beta chains from one sample, sequenced in a study of CD8+ T cells in alopecia areata. The assay was immunoSEQ multiplex PCR, and TCRdb's table has in-frame clones only and misses some. The sample shows about 220,000 clones, about 58% of them seen only once. Sequencing used CD4+ T cells sorted from blood, obtained at week 4, from a patient treated with tofacitinib. These receptors were collected from a human donor with alopecia areata. Both conserved end residues are part of each CDR3. A D gene is named only where the DNA matches it firmly. The size of a clone is reported for some rows only, either as once, few or many, or as a class for expanded clones.

abundance	v_gene	d_gene	j_gene	CDR3nt	CDR3aa
NA	TRBV29-1	NA	TRBJ1-2	TGCAGCGTTGGAGGGCAGGGTTATAACTATGGCTACACCTTC	CSVGGQGYNYGYTF
NA	TRBV30	TRBD1	TRBJ1-2	TGTGCCTGGAGGTTAGGGACAGACTATGGCTACACCTTC	CAWRLGTDYGYTF
NA	TRBV11-2	NA	TRBJ2-7	TGTGCCAGCAGCTTAGATGAACAGGGGGGGTCTTACGAGCAGTACTTC	CASSLDEQGGSYEQYF
NA	TRBV29-1	NA	TRBJ1-1	TGCAGCGTCACCACGGCCCGAGAAGCTTTCTTT	CSVTTAREAFF
many	TRBV29-1	TRBD1	TRBJ1-1	TGCAGCGTGGAACAGGGGCTGAACACTGAAGCTTTCTTT	CSVEQGLNTEAFF
NA	TRBV11-2	TRBD2	TRBJ2-3	TGTGCCAGCAGTCCTCGACCGCTAGCGGCGATCACAGATACGCAGTATTTT	CASSPRPLAAITDTQYF
once	TRBV30	NA	TRBJ1-1	TGTGCCTCCTTCTCGTACCCGAACACTGAAGCTTTCTTT	CASFSYPNTEAFF
few	TRBV14	NA	TRBJ2-7	TGTGCCAGCAGCTCCGGGCCGTTCTACGAGCAGTACTTC	CASSSGPFYEQYF
few	TRBV4-3	NA	TRBJ1-4	TGCGCCAGCAGCCGAGTGCGGGGGTTGGATGAAAAACTGTTTTTT	CASSRVRGLDEKLFF
NA	TRBV29-1	TRBD1	TRBJ1-4	TGCAGCGTTGAGGCTGGGACAGGGAATGAAAAACTGTTTTTT	CSVEAGTGNEKLFF
few	TRBV2	TRBD2	TRBJ2-3	TGTGCCGACCGGTTAGCGGGATATACGCAGTATTTT	CADRLAGYTQYF
NA	TRBV18	NA	TRBJ2-7	TGTGCCAGCTCACCAGACAGGCAGTCCTACGAGCAGTACTTC	CASSPDRQSYEQYF
NA	TRBV2	NA	TRBJ2-7	TGTGCCAGCAGTGATTTGGCCTACGAGCAGTACTTC	CASSDLAYEQYF
NA	TRBV7-2	NA	TRBJ1-2	TGTGCCAGCAGCTTAGACCACTATGGCTACACCTTC	CASSLDHYGYTF
NA	TRBV15	NA	TRBJ1-4	TGTGCCACCAGCAGAGATCGGGTAAAACTGTTTTTT	CATSRDRVKLFF
few	TRBV29-1	TRBD1	TRBJ1-2	TGCAGCGTTGAAGAGTGGGGACAGGGTATGGGTGGCTACACCTTC	CSVEEWGQGMGGYTF
NA	TRBV30	NA	TRBJ1-4	TGTGCCTGGAGCTCCGGATCGGCTAATGAAAAACTGTTTTTT	CAWSSGSANEKLFF
NA	TRBV5-1	TRBD1	TRBJ2-7	TGCGCCAGCAGCTTGGCCGCAGGGGGATTCTACGAGCAGTACTTC	CASSLAAGGFYEQYF
many	TRBV10-3	TRBD1	TRBJ2-6	TGTGCCACTGGGGACAGTCTTCTCTCTGGGGCCAACGTCCTGACTTTC	CATGDSLLSGANVLTF
once	TRBV30	NA	TRBJ1-6	TGTGCCTGGAGTAGGGGGAGCTCCTATAATTCACCCCTCCACTTT	CAWSRGSSYNSPLHF
NA	TRBV30	NA	TRBJ2-2	TGTGCCTGGAGTGTAAAACGGGCCGGGGAGCTGTTTTTT	CAWSVKRAGELFF
NA	TRBV7-2	TRBD2	TRBJ2-1	TGTGCCAGCAGCCCCGCGGGGGGAAGCTCCTACAATGAGCAGTTCTTC	CASSPAGGSSYNEQFF
NA	TRBV27	TRBD1	TRBJ2-1	TGTGCCAGCAGTCCGACAGGGGACGATGAGCAGTTCTTC	CASSPTGDDEQFF
NA	TRBV5-1	TRBD2	TRBJ2-1	TGCGCCAGCTCAACGGGACTAGCGGTTTACAATGAGCAGTTCTTC	CASSTGLAVYNEQFF
few	TRBV25-1	NA	TRBJ1-5	TGTGCCAGCAGTGAGGGCGCAGGGTCAAATCAGCCCCAGCATTTT	CASSEGAGSNQPQHF
few	TRBV7-2	NA	TRBJ2-1	TGTGCCAGCAGCTCGACCAGAAGCTCCTACAATGAGCAGTTCTTC	CASSSTRSSYNEQFF
NA	TRBV29-1	TRBD1	TRBJ2-7	TGCAGCGTTGAAGGGGGACAGGGGGCCTACGAGCAGTACTTC	CSVEGGQGAYEQYF
NA	TRBV25-1	NA	TRBJ2-3	TGTGCCAGCCGTGGGGACACGTCCACCCCTACGCAGTATTTT	CASRGDTSTPTQYF
NA	TRBV30	NA	TRBJ1-5	TGTGCCTGGAGTGTAGGAACTCCGAATCAGCCCCAGCATTTT	CAWSVGTPNQPQHF
NA	TRBV27	NA	TRBJ1-5	TGTGCCAGCAGTCCCGCCGGGTTTCAGCCCCAGCATTTT	CASSPAGFQPQHF
NA	TRBV7-8	TRBD2	TRBJ2-1	TGTGCCAGCAGCGTCATCGGTAGCGGGGGAACTTCTAATGAGCAGTTCTTC	CASSVIGSGGTSNEQFF
few	TRBV6-5	NA	TRBJ1-5	TGTGCCAGCAGTTATTTTGGAGGGCCCCAGCATTTT	CASSYFGGPQHF
NA	TRBV20-1	NA	TRBJ2-7	TGCAGTGCTAGTGGTCACGAGCAGTACTTC	CSASGHEQYF